The clone carrying this T cell receptor beta chain occurred a few times. Its antigen is not identified. The entry originates in a study of T-cell reconstitution after alpha-beta-depleted transplantation in children. Preparation of the TCRbeta library used unique molecular identifiers. TCRdb called the PCR reads again in MiXCR, with one record for every CDR3 protein. The sample holds approximately 500,000 distinct CDR3 sequences; 27% are singletons and the top ten take approximately 33%. Study-wide results and limits: Diversity and T-cell counts at one year after transplant derived mostly from new T cells.

The origin of this receptor is a boy less than two years old with Wiskott-Aldrich syndrome, due to receive a stem cell transplant. Material: PBMCs, obtained before TCRalphabeta/CD19-depleted stem cell transplant.

The CDR3 is CACALAGATDTQYF. In nucleotides, the CDR3 is TGTGCCTGCGCCCTAGCGGGAGCCACAGATACGCAGTATTTT. The rearrangement joins TRBV7-9 to TRBJ2-3, with 10 bases that match TRBD2. The V and J ends lost 11 bases and 2 bases, in that order; junction bases with no gene match: 7. Germline V lookup: CDR1 SEHNR, CDR2 FQNEAQ (reference sequence). The CDR3 totals 14 residues.